This entry concerns a single T cell receptor beta chain. As yet, its antigen is unknown. It was with 60 Vbeta and 13 Jbeta primers that the PCR ran. Method: immunoSEQ multiplex PCR; TCRdb's copy keeps in-frame clones and lacks some. The sample shows about 210,000 clones, about four fifths of them seen only once. The data derive from a study of cytomegalovirus exposure and HLA in healthy donors. The study, taken as a whole, reports: The study listed some 160 cytomegalovirus-associated TCR beta chains. V- and J-gene trimming of TCR beta was linked (in a later analysis) to a missense DCLRE1C variant.

The CDR3 contains 15 residues. Germline CDR1 is MNHEY and CDR2 is SMNVEV (reference sequence). V lost 2 bases and J lost 8, with 18 bases in between. V gene TRBV27 combines with J gene TRBJ1-2; D gene ambiguous. What was sequenced was PBMCs. The clonotype comes from a woman aged 50 to 60 in good health and CMV-seropositive. The CDR3 DNA follows: TGTGCCAGCAGTTTAAAGCTTGAGACGACGGGGGGCTACACCTTC. Translated: CASSLKLETTGGYTF.